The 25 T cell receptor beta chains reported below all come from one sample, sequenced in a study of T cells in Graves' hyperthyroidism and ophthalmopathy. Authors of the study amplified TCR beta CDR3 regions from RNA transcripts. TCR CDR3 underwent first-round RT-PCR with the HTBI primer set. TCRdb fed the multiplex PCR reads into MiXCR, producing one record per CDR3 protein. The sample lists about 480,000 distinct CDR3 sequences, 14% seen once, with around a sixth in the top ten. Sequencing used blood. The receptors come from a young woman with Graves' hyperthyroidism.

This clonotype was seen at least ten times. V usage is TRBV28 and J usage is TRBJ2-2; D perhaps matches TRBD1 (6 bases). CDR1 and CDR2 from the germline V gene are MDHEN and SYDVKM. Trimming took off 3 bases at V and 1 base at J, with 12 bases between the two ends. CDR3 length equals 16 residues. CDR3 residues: CASSFWGQENTGELFF. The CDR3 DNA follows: TGTGCCAGCAGTTTTTGGGGACAAGAGAACACCGGGGAGCTGTTTTTT.

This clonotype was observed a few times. CDR3 in DNA: TGTGCCAGCTCACCTCCTTGGGCTAGCGGGCCAGATCAAGAGACCCAGTACTTC. It codes for CASSPPWASGPDQETQYF. The gene calls are TRBV5-5 and TRBJ2-5, with 8 nucleotides matching TRBD2. From germline, CDR1 is SGHKS and CDR2 YYEKEE (reference sequence). After removal of 7 bases from V and 2 bases from J, the junction contained 19 bases not matched to a gene. CDR3 length: 18 amino acids.

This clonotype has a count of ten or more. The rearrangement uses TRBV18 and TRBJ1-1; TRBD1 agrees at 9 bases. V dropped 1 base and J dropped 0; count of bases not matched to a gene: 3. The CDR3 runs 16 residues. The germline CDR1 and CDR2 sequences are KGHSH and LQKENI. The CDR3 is CASSPRQGDMNTEAFF. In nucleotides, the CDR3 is TGTGCCAGCTCACCACGACAGGGGGACATGAACACTGAAGCTTTCTTT.

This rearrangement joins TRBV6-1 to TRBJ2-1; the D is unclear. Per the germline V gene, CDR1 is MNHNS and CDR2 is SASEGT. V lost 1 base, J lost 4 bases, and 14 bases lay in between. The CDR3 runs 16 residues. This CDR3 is CASSEEQVVEYNEQFF. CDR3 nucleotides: TGTGCCAGCAGTGAAGAGCAGGTCGTAGAGTACAATGAGCAGTTCTTC.

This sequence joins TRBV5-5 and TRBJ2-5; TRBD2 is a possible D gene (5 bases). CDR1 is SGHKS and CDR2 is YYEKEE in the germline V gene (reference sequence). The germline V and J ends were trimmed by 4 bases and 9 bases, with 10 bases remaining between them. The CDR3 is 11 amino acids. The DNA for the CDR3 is TGTGCCAGCAGCCTGGACTCGGCCCAGTACTTC. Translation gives CASSLDSAQYF.

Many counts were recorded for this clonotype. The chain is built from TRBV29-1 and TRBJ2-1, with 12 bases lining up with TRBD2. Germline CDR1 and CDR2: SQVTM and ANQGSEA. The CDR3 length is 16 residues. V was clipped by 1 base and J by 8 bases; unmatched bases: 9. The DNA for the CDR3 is TGCAGCGTTGAAGGAATAGGACTAGCGGGAAGTTATGAGCAGTTCTTC. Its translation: CSVEGIGLAGSYEQFF.

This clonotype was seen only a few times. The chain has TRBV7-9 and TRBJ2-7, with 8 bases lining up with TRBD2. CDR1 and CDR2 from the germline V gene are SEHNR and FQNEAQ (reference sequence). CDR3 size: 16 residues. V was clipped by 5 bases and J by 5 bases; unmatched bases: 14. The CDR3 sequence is CASSLNRASGSDEQYF. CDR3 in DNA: TGTGCCAGCAGCCTTAACCGGGCCAGCGGGAGCGACGAGCAGTACTTC.

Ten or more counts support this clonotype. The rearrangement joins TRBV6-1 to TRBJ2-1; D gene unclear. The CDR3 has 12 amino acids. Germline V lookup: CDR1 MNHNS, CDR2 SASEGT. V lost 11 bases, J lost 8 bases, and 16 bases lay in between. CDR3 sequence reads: CAPRGVPDEQFF. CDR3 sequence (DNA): TGTGCCCCCAGAGGCGTTCCAGATGAGCAGTTCTTC.

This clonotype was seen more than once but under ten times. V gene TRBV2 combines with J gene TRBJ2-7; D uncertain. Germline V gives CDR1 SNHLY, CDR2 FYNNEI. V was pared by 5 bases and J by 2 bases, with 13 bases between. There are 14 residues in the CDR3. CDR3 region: CASSNGRPPYEQYV. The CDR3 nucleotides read TGTGCCAGCAGTAATGGCCGCCCCCCCTACGAGCAGTACGTC.

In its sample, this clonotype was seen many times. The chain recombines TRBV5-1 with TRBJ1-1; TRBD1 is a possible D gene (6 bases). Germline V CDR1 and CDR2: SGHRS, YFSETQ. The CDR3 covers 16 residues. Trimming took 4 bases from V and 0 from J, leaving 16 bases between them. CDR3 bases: TGCGCCAGCAGCCTGGATGGTAACAGGGTGAACACTGAAGCTTTCTTT. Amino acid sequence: CASSLDGNRVNTEAFF.

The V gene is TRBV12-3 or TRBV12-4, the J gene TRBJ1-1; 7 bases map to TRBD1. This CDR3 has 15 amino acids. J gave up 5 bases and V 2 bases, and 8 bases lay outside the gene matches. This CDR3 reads CASSLPGGVGTEAFF. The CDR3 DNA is TGTGCCAGCAGTTTACCAGGGGGAGTAGGGACTGAAGCTTTCTTT.

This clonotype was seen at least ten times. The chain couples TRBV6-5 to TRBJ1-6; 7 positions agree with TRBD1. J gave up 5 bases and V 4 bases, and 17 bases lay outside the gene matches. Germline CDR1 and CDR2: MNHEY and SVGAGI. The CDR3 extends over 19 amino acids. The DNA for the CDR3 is TGTGCCAGCAGTTGGAATTACAGGGGCTCACCCTTGAATAATTCACCCCTCCACTTT. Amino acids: CASSWNYRGSPLNNSPLHF.

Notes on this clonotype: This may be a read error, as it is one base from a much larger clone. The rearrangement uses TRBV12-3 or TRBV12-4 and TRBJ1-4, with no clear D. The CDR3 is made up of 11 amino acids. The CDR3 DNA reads TGTGCCGGCAGTTCAGGTGAAAAACTGTTTTTT. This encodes CAGSSGEKLFF.

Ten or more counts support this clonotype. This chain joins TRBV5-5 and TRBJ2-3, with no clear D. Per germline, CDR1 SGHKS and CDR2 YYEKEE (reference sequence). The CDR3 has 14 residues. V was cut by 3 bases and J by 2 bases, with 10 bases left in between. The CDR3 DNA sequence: TGTGCCAGCAGCTCAGTGGCACTCACAGATACGCAGTATTTT. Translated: CASSSVALTDTQYF.

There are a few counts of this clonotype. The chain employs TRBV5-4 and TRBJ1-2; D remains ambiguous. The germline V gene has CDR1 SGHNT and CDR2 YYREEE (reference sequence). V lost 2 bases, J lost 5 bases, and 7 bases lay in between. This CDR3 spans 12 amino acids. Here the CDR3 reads CASSFSEYGYTF. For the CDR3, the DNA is TGTGCCAGCAGCTTTTCAGAGTATGGCTACACCTTC. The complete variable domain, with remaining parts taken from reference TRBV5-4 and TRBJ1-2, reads ETGVTQSPTHLIKTRGQQVTLRCSSQSGHNTVSWYQQALGQGPQFIFQYYREEENGRGNFPPRFSGLQFPNYSSELNVNALELDDSALYLCASSFSEYGYTFGSGTRLTVV.

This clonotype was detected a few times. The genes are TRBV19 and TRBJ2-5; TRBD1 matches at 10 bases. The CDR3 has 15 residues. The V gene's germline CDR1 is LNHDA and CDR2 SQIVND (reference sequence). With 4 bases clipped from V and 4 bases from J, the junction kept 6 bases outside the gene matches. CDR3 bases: TGTGCCAGTAGTAGGGACAGGGGATGGAGAGAGACCCAGTACTTC. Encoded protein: CASSRDRGWRETQYF.

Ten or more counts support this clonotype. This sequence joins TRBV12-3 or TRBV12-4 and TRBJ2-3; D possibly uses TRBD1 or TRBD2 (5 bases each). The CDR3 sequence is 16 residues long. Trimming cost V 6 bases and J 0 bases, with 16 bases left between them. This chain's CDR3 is CASSIWGLGSTDTQYF. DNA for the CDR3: TGTGCCAGCAGCATATGGGGGTTGGGTAGCACAGATACGCAGTATTTT.

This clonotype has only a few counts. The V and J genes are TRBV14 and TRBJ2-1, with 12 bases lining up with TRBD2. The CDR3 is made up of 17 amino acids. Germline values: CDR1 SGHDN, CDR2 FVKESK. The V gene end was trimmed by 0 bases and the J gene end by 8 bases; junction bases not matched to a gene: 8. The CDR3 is CASSQERRPSGRDEQFF. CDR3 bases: TGTGCCAGCAGCCAAGAAAGGCGGCCTAGCGGGAGGGATGAGCAGTTCTTC. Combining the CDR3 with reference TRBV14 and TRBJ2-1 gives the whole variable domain EAGVTQFPSHSVIEKGQTVTLRCDPISGHDNLYWYRRVMGKEIKFLLHFVKESKQDESGMPNNRFLAERTGGTYSTLKVQPAELEDSGVYFCASSQERRPSGRDEQFFGPGTRLTVL.

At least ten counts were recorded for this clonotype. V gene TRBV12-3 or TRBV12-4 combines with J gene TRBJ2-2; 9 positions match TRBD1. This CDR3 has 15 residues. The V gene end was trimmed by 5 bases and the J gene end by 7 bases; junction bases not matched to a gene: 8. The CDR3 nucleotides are TGTGCCAGCAGTCCCGACAGGGGGGGAGTCGGGGAGCTGTTTTTT. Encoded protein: CASSPDRGGVGELFF.

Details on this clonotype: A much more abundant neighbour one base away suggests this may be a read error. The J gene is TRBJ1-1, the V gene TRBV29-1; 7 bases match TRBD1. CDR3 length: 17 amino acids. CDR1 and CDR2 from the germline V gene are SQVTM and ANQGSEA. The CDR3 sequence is CSVNPGQPFLMNTEPFF. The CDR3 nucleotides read TGCAGCGTTAATCCGGGACAGCCTTTTTTGATGAACACTGAACCTTTCTTT.

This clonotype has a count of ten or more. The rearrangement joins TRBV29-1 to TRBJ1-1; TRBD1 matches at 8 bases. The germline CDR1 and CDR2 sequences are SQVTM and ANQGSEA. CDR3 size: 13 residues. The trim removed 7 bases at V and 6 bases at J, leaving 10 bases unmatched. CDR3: CSGGGRGHPEAFF. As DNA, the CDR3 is TGCAGCGGGGGGGGCAGGGGGCACCCTGAAGCTTTCTTT. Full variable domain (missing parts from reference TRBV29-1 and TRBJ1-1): SAVISQKPSRDICQRGTSLTIQCQVDSQVTMMFWYRQQPGQSLTLIATANQGSEATYESGFVIDKFPISRPNLTFSTLTVSNMSPEDSSIYLCSGGGRGHPEAFFGQGTRLTVV.

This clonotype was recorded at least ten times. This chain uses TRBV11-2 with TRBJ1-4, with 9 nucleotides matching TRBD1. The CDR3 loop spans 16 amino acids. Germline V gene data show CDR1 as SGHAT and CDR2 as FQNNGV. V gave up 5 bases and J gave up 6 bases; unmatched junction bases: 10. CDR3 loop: CASSTYRGRPHEKLFF. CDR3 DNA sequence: TGTGCCAGCAGCACATACAGGGGGCGCCCCCATGAAAAACTGTTTTTT.

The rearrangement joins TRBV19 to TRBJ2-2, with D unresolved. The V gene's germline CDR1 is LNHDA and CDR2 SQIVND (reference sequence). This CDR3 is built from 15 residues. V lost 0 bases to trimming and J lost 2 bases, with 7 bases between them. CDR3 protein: CASSIDRQNTGELFF. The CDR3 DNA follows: TGTGCCAGTAGTATAGATCGGCAAAACACCGGGGAGCTGTTTTTT.

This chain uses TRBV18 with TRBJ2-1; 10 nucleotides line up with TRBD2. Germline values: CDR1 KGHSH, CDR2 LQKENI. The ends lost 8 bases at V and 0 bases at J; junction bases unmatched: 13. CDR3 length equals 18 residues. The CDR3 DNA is TGTGCCAGCCGTCCTCCAGCGGGAGGGCCGAGCTCCTACAATGAGCAGTTCTTC. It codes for CASRPPAGGPSSYNEQFF.

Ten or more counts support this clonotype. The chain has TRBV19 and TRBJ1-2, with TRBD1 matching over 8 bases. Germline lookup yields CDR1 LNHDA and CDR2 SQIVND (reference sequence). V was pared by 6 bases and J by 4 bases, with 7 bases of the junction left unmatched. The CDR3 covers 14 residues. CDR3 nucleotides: TGTGCCAGTAGGTACAGGGGGGATAGCTATGGCTACACCTTC. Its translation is CASRYRGDSYGYTF.